This paragraph covers one T cell receptor (beta chain) sequence. Its target is unknown. The V end lost 10 bases, the J end lost 4 bases, and 16 bases lay between the germline ends. CDR1 SNHLY and CDR2 FYNNEI come from the germline V gene. The CDR3 covers 13 residues. A single heparinised blood sample, averaging about 100 mL, was obtained per donor. As every portion of the isolated RNA was reverse transcribed, the sequencing read expressed TCRB transcripts. Method: immunoSEQ multiplex PCR; TCRdb's copy keeps in-frame clones and lacks some. The data hold roughly 310,000 clones, with 8% to 13% observed a single time. This entry belongs to a study of beta chain features in type 1 diabetes. Study-wide results and caveats: It was possible that PCR favored shorter templates, equally so in patients and controls.

The sequencing input was naive CD4+ T cells from blood. This TCR came from a woman in her 30s in good health. The rearrangement links TRBV2 to TRBJ2-5; D is possibly TRBD1 (5 bases). In DNA form, the CDR3 reads TGTGCCACCCAATGGTGGCAGGGAGAGACCCAGTACTTC. Protein sequence: CATQWWQGETQYF.